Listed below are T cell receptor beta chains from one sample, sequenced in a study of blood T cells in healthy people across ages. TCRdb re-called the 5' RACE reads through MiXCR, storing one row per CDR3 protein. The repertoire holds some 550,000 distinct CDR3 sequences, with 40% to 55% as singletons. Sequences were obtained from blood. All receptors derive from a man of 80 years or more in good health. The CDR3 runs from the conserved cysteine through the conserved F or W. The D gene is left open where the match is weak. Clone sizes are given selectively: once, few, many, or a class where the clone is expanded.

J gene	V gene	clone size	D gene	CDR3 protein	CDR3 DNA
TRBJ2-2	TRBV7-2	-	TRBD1	CASRTGSNTGELFF	TGTGCCAGCAGGACAGGGTCCAACACCGGGGAGCTGTTTTTT
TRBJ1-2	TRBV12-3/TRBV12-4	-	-	CASGIRQRGYTF	TGTGCCAGCGGGATCCGGCAACGTGGCTACACCTTC
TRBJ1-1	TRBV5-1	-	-	CASSSLYRPNTEAFF	TGCGCCAGCAGCTCCCTGTACAGACCGAACACTGAAGCTTTCTTT
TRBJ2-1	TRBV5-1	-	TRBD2	CASSLAGTSGPNEQFF	TGCGCCAGCAGCTTGGCAGGGACTAGCGGACCCAATGAGCAGTTCTTC
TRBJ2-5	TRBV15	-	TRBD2	CATSRELAGNQETQYF	TGTGCCACCAGCAGAGAGTTAGCGGGGAACCAAGAGACCCAGTACTTC
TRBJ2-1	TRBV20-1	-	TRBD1	CSANRRTGGGEQFF	TGCAGTGCTAATAGGCGAACAGGGGGAGGTGAGCAGTTCTTC
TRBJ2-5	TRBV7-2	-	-	CASSLGNGLVGSQYF	TGTGCCAGCAGCCTCGGGAACGGACTGGTTGGGTCCCAGTACTTC
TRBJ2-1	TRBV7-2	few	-	CASSWSSYNEQFF	TGTGCCAGCAGCTGGAGCTCCTACAATGAGCAGTTCTTC
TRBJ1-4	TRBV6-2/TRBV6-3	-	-	CASSSTGFFGKLFF	TGTGCCAGCAGTTCCACGGGATTCTTCGGGAAACTGTTTTTT
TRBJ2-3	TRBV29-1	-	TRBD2	CSVKGLAGPGDTQYF	TGCAGCGTTAAGGGACTAGCGGGCCCTGGGGATACGCAGTATTTT
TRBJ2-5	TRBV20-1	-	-	CGARPADLWETQYF	TGCGGTGCTAGGCCAGCAGACCTGTGGGAGACCCAGTACTTC
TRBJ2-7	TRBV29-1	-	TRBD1	CSVEGLRDRSSYEQYF	TGCAGCGTTGAAGGACTCCGGGACAGGAGTTCCTACGAGCAGTACTTC
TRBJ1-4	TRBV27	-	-	CASSSPQQGLNEKLFF	TGTGCCAGCAGTTCCCCCCAACAGGGCCTGAATGAAAAACTGTTTTTT
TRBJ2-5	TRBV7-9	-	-	CASSPNGGTQYF	TGTGCCAGCAGCCCAAATGGAGGGACCCAGTACTTC
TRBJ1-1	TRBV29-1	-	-	CSVGSRGIEAFF	TGCAGCGTTGGAAGTCGGGGCATTGAAGCTTTCTTT
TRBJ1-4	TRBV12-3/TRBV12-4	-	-	CASTLRATDEKLFF	TGTGCCAGCACCCTAAGGGCCACGGATGAAAAACTGTTTTTT
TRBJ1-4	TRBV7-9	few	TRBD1	CASSPGQGANEKLFF	TGTGCCAGCAGCCCTGGACAGGGAGCTAATGAAAAACTGTTTTTT
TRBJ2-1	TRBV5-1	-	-	CASSDVLDYNEQFF	TGCGCCAGCAGTGATGTACTAGATTACAATGAGCAGTTCTTC
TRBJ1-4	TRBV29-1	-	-	CSVLEAGEKLFF	TGCAGCGTTCTGGAGGCCGGGGAAAAACTGTTTTTT
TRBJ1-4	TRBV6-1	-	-	CASSVRDLGEKLFF	TGTGCCAGCAGTGTCCGGGACCTTGGGGAAAAACTGTTTTTT
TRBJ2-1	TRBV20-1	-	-	CSARSSAYNEQFF	TGCAGTGCTAGAAGCTCGGCCTACAATGAGCAGTTCTTC
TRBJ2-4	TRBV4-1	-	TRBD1	CASSQDLVLVGDRKNIQYF	TGCGCCAGCAGCCAAGATCTTGTCCTTGTAGGGGACAGAAAAAACATTCAGTACTTC
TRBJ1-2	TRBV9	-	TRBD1	CASSPSAQGGTGYTF	TGTGCCAGCAGCCCCTCCGCGCAGGGGGGTACTGGCTACACCTTC
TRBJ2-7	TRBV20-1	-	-	CSAHRAYEQYF	TGCAGTGCCCACAGGGCCTACGAGCAGTACTTC
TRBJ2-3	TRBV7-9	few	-	CASSTARLTDTQYF	TGTGCCAGCAGCACCGCAAGGCTCACAGATACGCAGTATTTT
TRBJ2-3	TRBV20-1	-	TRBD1	CSADGTARGTDTQYF	TGCAGTGCTGATGGGACAGCCAGGGGCACAGATACGCAGTATTTT
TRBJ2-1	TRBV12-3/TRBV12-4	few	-	CASRITGEATYRQFF	TGTGCCAGCAGGATAACAGGGGAGGCTACGTATCGTCAGTTCTTC
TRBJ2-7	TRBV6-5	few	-	CASSDDRAYEQYF	TGTGCCAGCAGTGACGACAGAGCATACGAGCAGTACTTC
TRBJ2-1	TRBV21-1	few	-	CASSSPLPAGHNEQFF	TGTGCCAGCAGCAGCCCCCTACCTGCAGGGCACAATGAGCAGTTCTTC
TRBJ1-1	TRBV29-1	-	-	CSAVSEGGKAFF	TGCAGCGCCGTCAGCGAGGGGGGAAAAGCTTTCTTT
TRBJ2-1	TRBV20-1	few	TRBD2	CSAPVSLAGHNEQFF	TGCAGTGCCCCCGTTTCACTAGCGGGGCACAATGAGCAGTTCTTC
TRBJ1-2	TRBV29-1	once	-	CSAGTSEGYTF	TGCAGCGCCGGGACATCGGAGGGCTACACCTTC
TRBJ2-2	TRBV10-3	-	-	CAISGSNTGELFF	TGTGCCATCAGTGGGAGTAACACCGGGGAGCTGTTTTTT
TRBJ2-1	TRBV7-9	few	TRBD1	CASSFGTGQGEQFF	TGTGCCAGCAGTTTTGGGACAGGGCAAGGTGAGCAGTTCTTC
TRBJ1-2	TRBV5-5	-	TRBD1	CASSSTGTGGGGGYTF	TGTGCCAGCAGCTCGACCGGGACAGGGGGCGGCGGTGGCTACACCTTC
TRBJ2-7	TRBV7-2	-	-	CASSLHSDSEQYF	TGTGCCAGCAGCTTGCACAGCGACTCCGAGCAGTACTTC
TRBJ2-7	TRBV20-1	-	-	CSASASRTYEQYF	TGCAGTGCTTCGGCGAGTCGGACCTACGAGCAGTACTTC
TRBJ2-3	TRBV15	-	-	CATSRDRASTDTQYF	TGTGCCACCAGCAGAGACAGGGCCAGCACAGATACGCAGTATTTT
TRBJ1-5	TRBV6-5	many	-	CASRNDRNQPQHF	TGTGCCAGCAGGAATGACAGAAATCAGCCCCAGCATTTT
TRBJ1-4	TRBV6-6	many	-	CASSQNYQGTTNEKLFF	TGTGCCAGCAGTCAGAACTACCAGGGAACAACTAATGAAAAACTGTTTTTT
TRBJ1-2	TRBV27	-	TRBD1	CASSLRGQGRTFYGYTF	TGTGCCAGCAGTTTAAGGGGACAGGGGAGAACCTTCTATGGCTACACCTTC
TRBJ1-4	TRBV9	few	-	CASSGPNEKLFF	TGTGCCAGCAGCGGGCCTAATGAAAAACTGTTTTTT
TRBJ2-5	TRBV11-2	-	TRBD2	CVSSFRTRTGETQYF	TGTGTCAGCAGCTTTCGGACTAGGACCGGGGAGACCCAGTACTTC
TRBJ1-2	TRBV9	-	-	CASSSRTAPDGYTF	TGTGCCAGCAGCTCCCGGACAGCCCCAGATGGCTACACCTTC